This T cell receptor (beta chain) was recorded in a study of early T cells in non-severe SARS-CoV-2 infection. Study details: Whole-blood bulk RNA, unsorted, was sequenced, and chains were unpaired.

Study-wide results and caveats: VDJdb matching, biased toward anti-spike CD8 responses, missed private and CD4 specificities.

Tagging with unique molecular identifiers was applied to individual cDNA molecules. TCRdb re-called the 5' RACE reads with MiXCR, one entry per CDR3 protein. The data hold 20,000 to 25,000 distinct CDR3 sequences, with about 5% observed a single time. The table lists this clonotype with many counts. Its cognate antigen is unknown. Germline CDR1 is SQVTM and CDR2 is ANQGSEA. The V segment lost 4 bases and the J segment 1 base; nucleotides outside the gene matches: 5. The CDR3 is 15 amino acids. The sequenced sample was whole blood. The receptor comes from an adult who was a healthcare worker with PCR-confirmed SARS-CoV-2 infection or an uninfected control (not recorded which). The chain uses TRBV29-1 and TRBJ1-3; 9 nucleotides agree with TRBD1. CDR3 amino acids: CSVGPGTGSGNTIYF. CDR3 DNA: TGCAGCGTTGGCCCCGGGACAGGGTCTGGAAACACCATATATTTT.